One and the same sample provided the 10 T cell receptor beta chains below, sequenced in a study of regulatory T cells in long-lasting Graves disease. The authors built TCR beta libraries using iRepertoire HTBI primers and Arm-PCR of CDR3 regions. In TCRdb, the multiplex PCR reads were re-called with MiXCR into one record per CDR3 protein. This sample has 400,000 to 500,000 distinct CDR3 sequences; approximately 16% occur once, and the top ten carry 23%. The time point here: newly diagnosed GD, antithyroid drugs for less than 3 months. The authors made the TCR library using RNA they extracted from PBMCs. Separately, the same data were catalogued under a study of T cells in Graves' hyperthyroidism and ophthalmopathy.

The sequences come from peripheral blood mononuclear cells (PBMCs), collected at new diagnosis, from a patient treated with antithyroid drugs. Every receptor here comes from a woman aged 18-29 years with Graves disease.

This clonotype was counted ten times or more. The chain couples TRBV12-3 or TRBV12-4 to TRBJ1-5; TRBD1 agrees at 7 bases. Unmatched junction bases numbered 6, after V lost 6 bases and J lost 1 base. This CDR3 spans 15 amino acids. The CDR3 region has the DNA TGTGCCAGCAGACGGACAGGACGGAGCAATCAGCCCCAGCATTTT. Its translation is CASRRTGRSNQPQHF.

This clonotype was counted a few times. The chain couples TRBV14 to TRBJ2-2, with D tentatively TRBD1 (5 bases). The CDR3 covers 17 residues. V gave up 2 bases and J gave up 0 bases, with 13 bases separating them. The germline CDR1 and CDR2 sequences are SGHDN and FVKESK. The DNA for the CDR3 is TGTGCCAGCAGCCAAAGCTTGGACACCGCGAACACCGGGGAGCTGTTTTTT. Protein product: CASSQSLDTANTGELFF.

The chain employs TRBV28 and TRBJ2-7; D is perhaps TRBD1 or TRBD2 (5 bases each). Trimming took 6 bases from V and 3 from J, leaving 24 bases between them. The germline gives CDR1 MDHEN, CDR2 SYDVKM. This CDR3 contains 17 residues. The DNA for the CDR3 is TGTGCCAGCAGGGCCAGGGTTAGCGCTTCCTCTTTCTACGAGCAGTACTTC. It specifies CASRARVSASSFYEQYF.

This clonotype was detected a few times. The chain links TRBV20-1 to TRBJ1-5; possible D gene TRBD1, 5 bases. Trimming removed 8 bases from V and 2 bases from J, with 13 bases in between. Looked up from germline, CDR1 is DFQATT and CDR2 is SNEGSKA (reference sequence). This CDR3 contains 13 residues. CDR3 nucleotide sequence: TGCAGTACCCGGGGGGGGGGCAATCAGCCCCAGCATTTT. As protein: CSTRGGGNQPQHF.

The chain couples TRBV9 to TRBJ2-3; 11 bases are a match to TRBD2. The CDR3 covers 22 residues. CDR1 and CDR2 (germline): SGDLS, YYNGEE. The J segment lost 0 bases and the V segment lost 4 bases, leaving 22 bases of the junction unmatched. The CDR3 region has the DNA TGTGCCAGCAGCTTTTACTCCGAGACTAGCGGGACCGTGGATTCTAGCACAGATACGCAGTATTTT. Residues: CASSFYSETSGTVDSSTDTQYF.

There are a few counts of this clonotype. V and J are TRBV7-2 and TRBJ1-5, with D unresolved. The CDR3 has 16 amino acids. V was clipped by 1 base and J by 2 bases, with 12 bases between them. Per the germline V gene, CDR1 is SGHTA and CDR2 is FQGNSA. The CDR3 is CASSLVSALGNQPQHF. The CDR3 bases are TGTGCCAGCAGCTTAGTGTCAGCTTTAGGCAATCAGCCCCAGCATTTT.

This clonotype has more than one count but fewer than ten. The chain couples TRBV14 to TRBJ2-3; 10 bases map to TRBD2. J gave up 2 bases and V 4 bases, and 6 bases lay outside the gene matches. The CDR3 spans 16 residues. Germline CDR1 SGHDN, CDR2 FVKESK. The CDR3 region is CASSLGLAANTDTQYF. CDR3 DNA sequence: TGTGCCAGCAGCCTAGGACTAGCGGCGAACACAGATACGCAGTATTTT.

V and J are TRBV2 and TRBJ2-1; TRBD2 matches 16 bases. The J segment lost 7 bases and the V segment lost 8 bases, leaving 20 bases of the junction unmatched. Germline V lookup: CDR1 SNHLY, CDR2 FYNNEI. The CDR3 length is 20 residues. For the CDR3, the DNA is TGTGCCAGCCGACACTGGGGAACCGGGACTAGCGGGAGGGTAGGGAATGAGCAGTTCTTC. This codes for CASRHWGTGTSGRVGNEQFF.

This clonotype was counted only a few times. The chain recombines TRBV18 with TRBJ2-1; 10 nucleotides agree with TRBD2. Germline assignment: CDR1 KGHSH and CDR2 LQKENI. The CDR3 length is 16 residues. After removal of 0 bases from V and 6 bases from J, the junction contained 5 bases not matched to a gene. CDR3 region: CASSPPLAGAGNEQFF. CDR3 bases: TGTGCCAGCTCACCACCCCTAGCGGGAGCGGGCAATGAGCAGTTCTTC.

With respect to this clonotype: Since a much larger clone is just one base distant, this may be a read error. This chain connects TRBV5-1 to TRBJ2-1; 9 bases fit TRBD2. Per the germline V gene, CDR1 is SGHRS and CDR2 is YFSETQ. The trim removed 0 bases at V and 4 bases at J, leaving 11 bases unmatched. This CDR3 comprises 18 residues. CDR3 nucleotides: TGCGCCAGCAGCTTGGAAGGGGCTAGCGGGATGGTATACAATGAGCAGTTCTTC. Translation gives CASSLEGASGMVYNEQFF. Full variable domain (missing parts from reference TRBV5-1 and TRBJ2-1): KAGVTQTPRYLIKTRGQQVTLSCSPISGHRSVSWYQQTPGQGLQFLFEYFSETQRNKGNFPGRFSGRQFSNSRSEMNVSTLELGDSALYLCASSLEGASGMVYNEQFFGPGTRLTVL.